These T cell receptor beta chains were read from a single sample in a study of spatial heterogeneity in lung cancer. TCRdb redid the calling of the 5' RACE reads with MiXCR, one entry per CDR3 protein. This sample has approximately 52,000 distinct CDR3 sequences, with about 5.8% found just once. Sequencing was performed on PBMCs, taken at surgery. The receptors were gathered from a male donor with early-stage non-small cell lung cancer. The CDR3 runs from the conserved cysteine through the conserved F or W. The D gene is left open where the match is weak. Not every row has a clone size; where given, it reads once, few, many or a size class.

TGTGCCAGCAGCCCGAAAAAGGTCCTCCCATACAATGAGCAGTTCTTC	CASSPKKVLPYNEQFF	-	many	TRBJ2-1	TRBV7-6
TGTGCCAGCAGCCCGGCCCTTGCGGGCTATGGCTACACCTTC	CASSPALAGYGYTF	-	many	TRBJ1-2	TRBV14
TGCGCCAGCAGCTTGAGGACCGGCTACGAGCAGTACTTC	CASSLRTGYEQYF	-	many	TRBJ2-7	TRBV5-1
TGTGCCAGCAGCCTCCCGTCAGGGAGCGAGCAGTACTTC	CASSLPSGSEQYF	-	-	TRBJ2-7	TRBV7-9
TGTGCCAGTACTATCGGGACGGATAACTCTGGGGCCAACGTCCTGACTTTC	CASTIGTDNSGANVLTF	-	many	TRBJ2-6	TRBV19
TGTGCCAGCAGCCTACTTACCTCCCGGGTACTCGATGAACTGTTTTTT	CASSLLTSRVLDELFF	-	many	TRBJ1-4	TRBV6-2/TRBV6-3
TGTGCCAGCAGCCCATGGACAACGTCGAATCAGCCCCAGCATTTT	CASSPWTTSNQPQHF	-	few	TRBJ1-5	TRBV5-8
TGTGCCAGCAGCTTAGTTTCGGGAGGCGCCTACGAGCAGTACTTC	CASSLVSGGAYEQYF	TRBD2	many	TRBJ2-7	TRBV7-9
TGTGCCAGTAGTCGAGGGGACAGGGACGCCGGGGAGCTGTTTTTT	CASSRGDRDAGELFF	TRBD1	many	TRBJ2-2	TRBV19
TGTGCCAGCTCACTTCAGACTAGACCAAATGAGCAGTTCTTC	CASSLQTRPNEQFF	-	many	TRBJ2-1	TRBV18
TGCGCCAGCAGCTCCCAACAAGAGACCCAGTACTTC	CASSSQQETQYF	-	-	TRBJ2-5	TRBV5-1
TGTGCCAGCAGCTTTTCGGTGGCTTCTGGAAACACCATATATTTT	CASSFSVASGNTIYF	-	many	TRBJ1-3	TRBV7-9
TGTGCCAGCAGCTTCCTTAGCGGAACAGATACGCAGTATTTT	CASSFLSGTDTQYF	-	many	TRBJ2-3	TRBV28
TGCAGCGCGACCAGGGCCCCAGTGGCGGAGACCCAGTACTTC	CSATRAPVAETQYF	-	many	TRBJ2-5	TRBV29-1
TGTGCCAGCAGCTTCACCGGGACTAGCGGGGATACGCAGTATTTT	CASSFTGTSGDTQYF	TRBD2	many	TRBJ2-3	TRBV7-9
TGTGCCAGCATCTGGACAGGCACAGATACGCAGTATTTT	CASIWTGTDTQYF	-	many	TRBJ2-3	TRBV12-3/TRBV12-4
TGTGCCAGCAGCATTGGACAGAGAAACATTCAGTACTTC	CASSIGQRNIQYF	-	few	TRBJ2-4	TRBV7-2
TGTGCCAGCAGGGGCGCTGGACGGGGCACTGAAGCTTTCTTT	CASRGAGRGTEAFF	-	many	TRBJ1-1	TRBV7-2
TGTGCCAGCAGCGCAACAGGGTTTTTTGGCTACACCTTC	CASSATGFFGYTF	-	few	TRBJ1-2	TRBV5-4
TGTGCCAGCAGGGGACAGGCGCTGAACACTGAAGCTTTCTTT	CASRGQALNTEAFF	TRBD1	many	TRBJ1-1	TRBV6-9
TGTGCCAGCGGACAGAGGGACACCGGGGAGCTGTTTTTT	CASGQRDTGELFF	-	many	TRBJ2-2	TRBV12-3/TRBV12-4
TGTGCCAGCAGTTCTTCATCACCTCGCGACCCCCTGGGTCAGCCCCAGCATTTT	CASSSSSPRDPLGQPQHF	-	many	TRBJ1-5	TRBV6-5
TGTGCCAGCAGTAGACCCGTGAACACCGGGGAGCTGTTTTTT	CASSRPVNTGELFF	-	many	TRBJ2-2	TRBV12-3/TRBV12-4
TGTGCCAGCAGTTACGACTCCGGGCTTACCGGGGAGCTGTTTTTT	CASSYDSGLTGELFF	-	many	TRBJ2-2	TRBV7-6
TGTGCCAGCAGTTTTTCGCGTGGACGGCTAGATGTCTACAATGAGCAGTTCTTC	CASSFSRGRLDVYNEQFF	-	many	TRBJ2-1	TRBV12-3/TRBV12-4
TGTGCCAGCAGCCAAGAGCTACCAGGGGCGCCTGGAAACACCATATATTTT	CASSQELPGAPGNTIYF	-	many	TRBJ1-3	TRBV14
TGCAGCGTCCGACGGGACTCCTACGAGCAGTACTTC	CSVRRDSYEQYF	-	many	TRBJ2-7	TRBV29-1
TGCGCCAGCAGGGGTCTTGGGGTATTGGATGAAGCTTTCTTT	CASRGLGVLDEAFF	-	-	TRBJ1-1	TRBV5-1
TGTGCCAGCAGTCTACCAGGGGGGGCCTTTTATGGCTACACCTTC	CASSLPGGAFYGYTF	TRBD1	many	TRBJ1-2	TRBV28
TGTGCCAGTAGTATATCAGTCACAGATACGCAGTATTTT	CASSISVTDTQYF	-	many	TRBJ2-3	TRBV19
TGTGCCAGCAGCCAAGTGGTGGCTAGCGGCCCCCAAGAGACCCAGTACTTC	CASSQVVASGPQETQYF	TRBD2	many	TRBJ2-5	TRBV3-1
TGCAGTGCTAGAGGAACTAGCGGGGGGCACGAGCAGTACTTC	CSARGTSGGHEQYF	TRBD2	few	TRBJ2-7	TRBV20-1
TGCAGTGCTAGAGATCCGGGACAGGGCTCAGATACGCAGTATTTT	CSARDPGQGSDTQYF	TRBD1	many	TRBJ2-3	TRBV20-1
TGTGCCAGCAGCCGACTAGCGGGAAACACAGATACGCAGTATTTT	CASSRLAGNTDTQYF	TRBD2	many	TRBJ2-3	TRBV13
TGTGCCAGCAGTTCAGGGGGCGCAGTGGACAATGAGCAGTTCTTC	CASSSGGAVDNEQFF	TRBD1	few	TRBJ2-1	TRBV6-2/TRBV6-3
TGCGCCAGCAGCTTAACCTCCGGGCTCCAATCTGGGGCCAACGTCCTGACTTTC	CASSLTSGLQSGANVLTF	-	once	TRBJ2-6	TRBV5-1
TGTGCCAGCTCACTTGAAGCTAATGAAAAACTGTTTTTT	CASSLEANEKLFF	-	few	TRBJ1-4	TRBV18
TGTGCCAGCAGCGAACAGGGGACTGGAAACACCATATATTTT	CASSEQGTGNTIYF	TRBD1	few	TRBJ1-3	TRBV2
TGTGCCAGCAGCCAAGGACGGGGCAGGAGGACAGATACGCAGTATTTT	CASSQGRGRRTDTQYF	-	many	TRBJ2-3	TRBV3-1
TGCGCCAGCAGCTCTAGCGGGAGTGAGACCCATTACTTC	CASSSSGSETHYF	TRBD2	many	TRBJ2-5	TRBV5-1
TGTGCCGTCAACAGGGGGCGCGGAAACACTGAAGCTTTCTTT	CAVNRGRGNTEAFF	TRBD1	-	TRBJ1-1	TRBV19
TGTGCCAGCAGCCTGGGACTAGCGTATGGCGAGCAGTACTTC	CASSLGLAYGEQYF	TRBD2	many	TRBJ2-7	TRBV7-2
TGTGCCAGCAGCTTAGCCACAGCATGGCGCGGTGGCTACACCTTC	CASSLATAWRGGYTF	-	-	TRBJ1-2	TRBV7-2
TGTGCCAGCAGTTACGGACCTCTAACTGAAAAACTGTTTTTT	CASSYGPLTEKLFF	-	many	TRBJ1-4	TRBV6-6
TGTGCCAGCAGTTTAGAGGGACAGGGGGGCGCTGAAGCTTTCTTT	CASSLEGQGGAEAFF	TRBD1	few	TRBJ1-1	TRBV12-3/TRBV12-4
TGTGCCAGCAGTGGAACAGGTTCTCCTAGGGGCTCCCTCCTCTACGAGCTGTACTTC	CASSGTGSPRGSLLYELYF	-	-	TRBJ2-7	TRBV27
TGCGCCAGCAGGCCGGGACTAGGGAGAGGAACCCAGTACTTC	CASRPGLGRGTQYF	TRBD2	many	TRBJ2-5	TRBV10-2
TGCAGCGTCCGGACTAGCGGGAGAAGCGAGCAGTACTTC	CSVRTSGRSEQYF	TRBD2	many	TRBJ2-7	TRBV29-1